Listed here are 2 T cell receptor beta chains from one sample, sequenced in a study of shared clonotypes between healthy human individuals. Sequencing was performed with immunoSEQ multiplex PCR; in TCRdb, only in-frame clones are kept and a portion is missing. The sample consists of about 2 million clones, roughly 95% of them appearing once. The sample comprised naive CD4+ T cells sorted from blood. Subset: CD45RA+ positively selected. These receptors were collected from a man in his late teens or twenties in good health.

This CDR3 is CASRLSGGPYNEQFF. CDR3 DNA sequence: TGTGCCAGCAGGCTTAGCGGGGGCCCCTACAATGAGCAGTTCTTC. The chain uses TRBV6-5 and TRBJ2-1; 9 bases are a match to TRBD2. The CDR3 has 15 residues. Germline V gene lookup returns CDR1 MNHEY and CDR2 SVGAGI. V shed 6 bases, J shed 2 bases, and the junction held 5 bases outside the gene matches.

The gene calls are TRBV15 and TRBJ2-7; D gene uncertain. With 6 bases removed from V and 4 bases from J, the gap between germline ends came to 13 bases. CDR1 is LNHNV, CDR2 YYDKDF, per germline (reference sequence). This CDR3 has 13 amino acids. CDR3 DNA sequence: TGTGCCACCAGGGAGAACGGGCGTTACGAGCAGTACTTC. This translates into CATRENGRYEQYF.